The sample holds many counts of the clone carrying this TCR beta chain. What it recognizes is unknown. Hyperthyroidism patients had new diagnoses, durations under 2 months, and ages of 18 to 65. CDR3 regions of TCR beta were amplified from RNA transcripts. Investigators did first-round RT-PCR with HTBI primers, then second-round multiplex PCR. TCRdb reanalysed the multiplex PCR reads using MiXCR and keeps one entry per CDR3 protein. Of about 620,000 distinct CDR3 sequences in the sample, around a fifth were seen once. This sample is part of a study of Graves' ophthalmopathy and Graves' hyperthyroidism. Study overall: Before any treatment, peripheral blood was taken at the initial diagnosis.

Germline CDR1 reads MDHEN; CDR2 reads SYDVKM. The junction had 6 bases not matched to a gene; V was cut back by 5 bases and J by 2 bases. This CDR3 has 14 residues. Whole-study results and caveats: The model reached around 70% sensitivity and 72.22% specificity for predicting ophthalmopathy progression. In blood appeared most of the expanded thyroid clonotypes whose frequency exceeded 0.001.

The chain carries TRBV28 and TRBJ2-7; 7 bases are a match to TRBD1. The source of this sequence is a woman between 18 and 29 years old with stable Graves' hyperthyroidism. Some clones in this sample may be carry-over from other donors' samples. Sequencing input: peripheral blood. This chain's CDR3 is CASSTQGSAYEQYF. In nucleotides, the CDR3 is TGTGCCAGCAGTACACAGGGGTCCGCCTACGAGCAGTACTTC.